Listed below are T cell receptor beta chains from one sample, sequenced in a study of CD8+ T cells in alopecia areata. The repertoire was sequenced with immunoSEQ multiplex PCR; TCRdb's copy has only in-frame clones and lacks some. The repertoire consists of 30,000 to 40,000 clones, with about 83% occurring once and the leading ten covering 15% to 20%. Material for sequencing was NKG2D-low CD8+ T cells sorted from blood. These receptors were taken from a human donor with alopecia areata. Both conserved end residues are part of each CDR3. D genes are given only for firm matches. Rows give clone size only sometimes, using once, few, many, or a class for an expanded clone.

size,J,D,V,DNA,CDR3
.,TRBJ2-7,.,TRBV30,TGTGCCTGGAGTGAGCGGATCTACGAGCAGTACTTC,CAWSERIYEQYF
.,TRBJ2-5,TRBD2,TRBV7-9,TGTGCCAGCAGCGGAGGACTAGCGAGAGAGACCCAGTACTTC,CASSGGLARETQYF
.,TRBJ2-7,TRBD1,TRBV5-1,TGCGCCAGCAGCTGGGAGGACAGGGCCGAGCAGTACTTC,CASSWEDRAEQYF
few,TRBJ2-1,TRBD2,TRBV30,TGTGCCTGGAGTGTATGGCGGGGGGCCGCCTACAATGAGCAGTTCTTC,CAWSVWRGAAYNEQFF
.,TRBJ2-5,TRBD2,TRBV7-9,TGTGCCAGCAGCCCACTAGCGGAATTTCAAGAGACCCAGTACTTC,CASSPLAEFQETQYF
.,TRBJ2-6,TRBD2,TRBV4-2,TGTGCCAGCAGCCAAAACCCGGGAGGGAGCTCTGGGGCCAACGTCCTGACTTTC,CASSQNPGGSSGANVLTF
.,TRBJ2-5,.,TRBV11-2,TGTGCCAGCAAGAGTGGGCCTTCAGGCCTTTCGGAGACCCAGTACTTC,CASKSGPSGLSETQYF
.,TRBJ2-3,TRBD1,TRBV29-1,TGCAGCGTCAATCGACAGGGCCGTATCACAGATACGCAGTATTTT,CSVNRQGRITDTQYF
.,TRBJ1-2,.,TRBV29-1,TGCAGCGTTGAGCCCAACGAGATTGGCTACACCTTC,CSVEPNEIGYTF
.,TRBJ2-1,TRBD1,TRBV9,TGTGCCAGCAGCGGGACAGGAATCTATATAAATGAGCAGTTCTTC,CASSGTGIYINEQFF
.,TRBJ2-3,.,TRBV15,TGTGCCACCAGCAGAGGACCCACGAGCACAGATACGCAGTATTTT,CATSRGPTSTDTQYF
.,TRBJ2-7,.,TRBV27,TGTGCCAGCAGTTGGGGCAGCCCCTACGAGCAGTACTTC,CASSWGSPYEQYF
once,TRBJ2-1,TRBD2,TRBV2,TGTGCCAGCAGGACCCCGGGACTAGCGGGACTAAAGGATGAGCAGTTCTTC,CASRTPGLAGLKDEQFF
.,TRBJ2-1,.,TRBV7-9,TGTGCCAGCAGCTTAGAAGTATCTCTAAGCATACTTGAGCAGTTCTTC,CASSLEVSLSILEQFF
few,TRBJ2-7,.,TRBV28,TGTGCCAGCAGTTTCCCAGGGGCCCACTACGAGCAGTACTTC,CASSFPGAHYEQYF
.,TRBJ2-1,.,TRBV4-1,TGCGCCAGCAGCCAAGATCCCAGCTCCTACAATGAGCAGTTCTTC,CASSQDPSSYNEQFF
once,TRBJ1-1,TRBD1,TRBV7-3,TGTGCCAGCAGCTTAATTGGGACAGGGGTCACTGAAGCTTTCTTT,CASSLIGTGVTEAFF
.,TRBJ2-3,TRBD1,TRBV4-2,TGTGCCAGCAGCCAATCCCCGGGACAGGGGGCAGATACGCAGTATTTT,CASSQSPGQGADTQYF
.,TRBJ2-3,TRBD2,TRBV4-1,TGCGCCAGCAGCCAAGAAGCCCCTAGCGGGAGATCAGATACGCAGTATTTT,CASSQEAPSGRSDTQYF
once,TRBJ2-3,.,TRBV5-1,TGCGCCAGCAGCTTGGGGTCAGGGGATCGAGATACGCAGTATTTT,CASSLGSGDRDTQYF
medium-sized,TRBJ2-7,.,TRBV29-1,TGCAGCGTTGGGAGGTTCGGGGGTCAGGGCGACGAGCAGTACTTC,CSVGRFGGQGDEQYF
.,TRBJ2-1,TRBD2,TRBV27,TGTGCCAGCAGGCAGGGGACTAGCTTCTTCGATGAGCAGTTCTTC,CASRQGTSFFDEQFF
once,TRBJ1-1,.,TRBV5-4,TGTGCCAGCAGCGGCAGGGTAGACACTGAAGCTTTCTTT,CASSGRVDTEAFF